Following are 19 T cell receptor beta chains from one sample sequenced in a study of vaccination and CD4 T cells after COVID-19. Treatment defined: roughly ten-day PBMC culture with coronavirus spike peptide pools or control peptides (ViraFEST assay). Their antigen targets remain unknown. The study sequenced cultured CD4+ T cell DNA using the Oncomine TCR Beta short-read assay. Each CDR3 protein is one row after TCRdb ran MiXCR on the PCR reads. The data hold 14,000 or so distinct CDR3 sequences, with 52% observed a single time. The sequenced material came from CD4+ T cells from blood, cultured in vitro. These TCRs come from a human donor who had recovered from COVID-19.

This CDR3 reads CASSLSSGGEETQYF. CDR3 coding DNA: TGTGCCAGCAGTCTTTCTAGCGGAGGGGAAGAGACCCAGTACTTC. The J gene is TRBJ2-5, the V gene TRBV4-2; 7 bases line up with TRBD2. The CDR3 extends over 15 amino acids. Trimming at V came to 6 bases and at J to 3 bases, leaving 10 bases not matched to a gene. Germline CDR1 LGHNA, CDR2 YNFKEQ.

The chain is built from TRBV29-1 and TRBJ1-1, with a possible D match to TRBD1 (5 bases). From germline, CDR1 is SQVTM and CDR2 ANQGSEA. The CDR3 is 13 residues long. V dropped 7 bases and J dropped 7 bases, with 19 bases sitting between them. The DNA of the CDR3 is TGCAGCGGGGCCGGGACGGGCGACGATGAAGCTTTCTTT. It encodes CSGAGTGDDEAFF. Filled out from reference TRBV29-1 and TRBJ1-1, the complete variable domain reads SAVISQKPSRDICQRGTSLTIQCQVDSQVTMMFWYRQQPGQSLTLIATANQGSEATYESGFVIDKFPISRPNLTFSTLTVSNMSPEDSSIYLCSGAGTGDDEAFFGQGTRLTVV.

The chain recombines TRBV4-1 with TRBJ2-7; D is perhaps TRBD1 (6 bases). The CDR3 contains 13 residues. Looked up from germline, CDR1 is MGHRA and CDR2 is YSYEKL. V was trimmed by 0 bases and J by 6 bases, leaving 9 bases between them. The CDR3 sequence: CASSQDPGAEQYF. Written as DNA, the CDR3 is TGCGCCAGCAGCCAAGACCCAGGGGCCGAGCAGTACTTC.

In its sample, this clonotype was seen once. The gene calls are TRBV7-9 and TRBJ2-7; TRBD2 matches 10 bases. The ends lost 6 bases at V and 5 bases at J; junction bases unmatched: 13. This CDR3 has 16 residues. Germline lookup yields CDR1 SEHNR and CDR2 FQNEAQ (reference sequence). CDR3 bases: TGTGCCAGCAGTTCAAGACTAGCGGGCCGGGGGAACGAGCAGTACTTC. It is translated as CASSSRLAGRGNEQYF.

V and J are TRBV25-1 and TRBJ1-2; TRBD1 is a possible D gene (5 bases). Trimming removed 7 bases from V and 5 bases from J, with 20 bases in between. Germline V gene lookup returns CDR1 MGHDK and CDR2 SYGVNS. The CDR3 has 15 amino acids. The CDR3 nucleotides are TGTGCCAGCACGTTGGGGGACGCGCAAACATATGGCTACACCTTC. Translation: CASTLGDAQTYGYTF.

Only a few counts were recorded for this clonotype. This chain's CDR3 is CASSARVGLATDHGELFF. The CDR3 bases are TGTGCCAGCAGCGCCCGAGTGGGACTAGCTACAGATCACGGGGAGCTGTTTTTT. The V gene is TRBV7-2, the J gene TRBJ2-2; 9 nucleotides align to TRBD2. This CDR3 region has 18 residues. CDR1 SGHTA and CDR2 FQGNSA come from the germline V gene. With 5 bases clipped from V and 7 bases from J, the junction kept 17 bases outside the gene matches.

CDR3 sequence: CASSLTGQGYTDTQYF. The CDR3 DNA sequence: TGTGCCAGCAGCTTAACCGGACAGGGGTACACAGATACGCAGTATTTT. The chain recombines TRBV11-2 with TRBJ2-3; 9 bases are shared with TRBD1. Germline CDR1 SGHAT, CDR2 FQNNGV. This CDR3 has 16 residues. The V and J ends lost 2 bases and 2 bases, in that order; junction bases with no gene match: 5.

The rearrangement links TRBV6-1 to TRBJ2-7, with a possible D match to TRBD2 (6 bases). The CDR3 is 16 residues long. Germline V lookup: CDR1 MNHNS, CDR2 SASEGT. V dropped 6 bases and J dropped 2 bases, with 20 bases sitting between them. CDR3 nucleotide sequence: TGTGCCAGCAGCTCTGGGGGGACCACAGGAACCTACGAGCAGTACTTC. It codes for CASSSGGTTGTYEQYF.

This CDR3 is CASSFAGSSAQETQYF. The CDR3 DNA reads as TGTGCCAGCAGCTTCGCTGGGTCCTCGGCCCAAGAGACCCAGTACTTC. The V call is TRBV7-9, the J call TRBJ2-5, with D hard to call. V shed 3 bases and J shed 1 base, with 15 bases lying between them. The CDR3 extends over 16 amino acids. The V gene's germline CDR1 is SEHNR and CDR2 FQNEAQ (reference sequence).

The genes are TRBV6-1 and TRBJ1-6; no clear D gene. Between the trimmed V and J ends, which lost 5 bases and 5 bases, there was a span of 4 bases. CDR3 length: 12 residues. Per the germline V gene, CDR1 is MNHNS and CDR2 is SASEGT. The DNA for the CDR3 is TGTGCCAGCAGTAACAATAATTCACCCCTCCACTTT. It translates to CASSNNNSPLHF.

This clonotype was counted between two and nine times. The chain uses TRBV7-3 and TRBJ2-2; no clear D gene. Germline V gene data show CDR1 as SGHTA and CDR2 as FQGTGA. The CDR3 totals 15 residues. Trimming shortened V by 4 bases and J by 3 bases, and 12 bases separated the two germline ends. The CDR3 DNA is TGTGCCAGCAGCTCCCGAGTTACCGACACCGGGGAGCTGTTTTTT. It yields the protein CASSSRVTDTGELFF.

The J gene is TRBJ2-2, the V gene TRBV24-1, with D perhaps TRBD2 (6 bases). The CDR3 length is 14 residues. Between the trimmed V and J ends, which lost 0 bases and 5 bases, there was a span of 6 bases. Germline CDR1 is KGHDR and CDR2 is SFDVKD. The CDR3 DNA sequence: TGTGCCACCAGTGATTTGGGGAGGACCGGGGAGCTGTTTTTT. Amino acid sequence: CATSDLGRTGELFF.

This clonotype has more than one count but fewer than ten. CDR3 nucleotide sequence: TGTGCCAGCAGCTTAGGGAGGGGACAGGGAGGGCAGTACTTC. Amino acids: CASSLGRGQGGQYF. V gene TRBV11-2 combines with J gene TRBJ2-7; TRBD1 matches 9 bases. The CDR3 has 14 amino acids. V lost 1 base, J lost 9 bases, and 7 bases stayed unmatched. Germline CDR1 reads SGHAT; CDR2 reads FQNNGV.

The chain carries TRBV7-8 and TRBJ1-1, with D possibly matching TRBD1 (6 bases). V was pared by 1 base and J by 10 bases, with 19 bases between. The CDR3 loop spans 15 amino acids. In germline, CDR1 is SGHVS, CDR2 FQNEAQ. CDR3 residues: CASSLGGGGPVRAFF. As DNA, the CDR3 is TGTGCCAGCAGCTTAGGGGGAGGGGGACCTGTGAGAGCTTTCTTT.

The chain uses TRBV2 and TRBJ1-6; TRBD1 matches at 12 bases. Trimming removed 7 bases from V and 9 bases from J; junction bases left unmatched: 13. Looked up from germline, CDR1 is SNHLY and CDR2 is FYNNEI. The CDR3 sequence is 17 residues long. CDR3 DNA sequence: TGTGCCAGCACCCCCCGGGGGGACAGGGGGCTACTTTCACCCCTCCACTTT. This encodes CASTPRGDRGLLSPLHF.

The chain is built from TRBV5-1 and TRBJ2-3; 10 bases fit TRBD2. V lost 5 bases and J lost 0; bases outside the gene matches: 12. This CDR3 comprises 18 residues. Germline V gives CDR1 SGHRS, CDR2 YFSETQ. The CDR3: CASSASSGSRGSTDTQYF. The CDR3 nucleotides read TGCGCCAGCAGTGCCTCTAGCGGGAGTAGGGGTAGCACAGATACGCAGTATTTT. Using reference TRBV5-1 and TRBJ2-3 for the parts outside the CDR3, the full variable domain is KAGVTQTPRYLIKTRGQQVTLSCSPISGHRSVSWYQQTPGQGLQFLFEYFSETQRNKGNFPGRFSGRQFSNSRSEMNVSTLELGDSALYLCASSASSGSRGSTDTQYFGPGTRLTVL.

This clonotype was detected only once. The gene calls are TRBV7-8 and TRBJ2-7; TRBD1 matches at 7 bases. CDR1 SGHVS and CDR2 FQNEAQ come from the germline V gene. With V trimmed by 5 bases and J by 5 bases, 15 bases remained unmatched. This CDR3 comprises 16 residues. The CDR3 reads CASSTRRGQTGHEQYF. The CDR3, as DNA: TGTGCCAGCAGCACTAGAAGGGGGCAGACGGGCCACGAGCAGTACTTC.

This clonotype was seen only a few times. The chain employs TRBV27 and TRBJ1-2; 10 bases fit TRBD1. Germline V gene data show CDR1 as MNHEY and CDR2 as SMNVEV (reference sequence). V was clipped by 3 bases and J by 8 bases; unmatched bases: 3. The CDR3 runs 13 residues. The CDR3 DNA reads TGTGCCAGCAGTTTCGACAGGGGGCGAGGCTACACCTTC. The encoded protein is CASSFDRGRGYTF.

J is TRBJ2-1 and V is TRBV10-1; 12 positions agree with TRBD1. Germline CDR1 reads WNHNN; CDR2 reads SYGVQD (reference sequence). Trimming at V came to 8 bases and at J to 8 bases, leaving 10 bases not matched to a gene. CDR3 size: 15 residues. The chain's CDR3 is CASSTGTGGRDEQFF. The CDR3 DNA reads as TGCGCCAGCTCGACCGGGACAGGGGGCCGGGATGAGCAGTTCTTC.